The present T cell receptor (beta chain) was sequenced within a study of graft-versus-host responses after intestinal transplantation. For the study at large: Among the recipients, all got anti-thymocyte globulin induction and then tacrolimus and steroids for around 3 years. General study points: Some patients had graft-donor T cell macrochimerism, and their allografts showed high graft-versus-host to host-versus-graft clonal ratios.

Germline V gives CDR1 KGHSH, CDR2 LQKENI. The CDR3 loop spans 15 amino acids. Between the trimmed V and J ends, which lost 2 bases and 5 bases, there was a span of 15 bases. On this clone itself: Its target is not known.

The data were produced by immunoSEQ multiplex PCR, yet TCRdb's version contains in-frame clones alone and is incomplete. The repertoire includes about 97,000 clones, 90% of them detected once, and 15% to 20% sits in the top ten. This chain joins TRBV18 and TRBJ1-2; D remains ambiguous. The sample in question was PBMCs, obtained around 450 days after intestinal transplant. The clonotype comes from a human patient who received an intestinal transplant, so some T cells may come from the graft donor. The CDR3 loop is CASSPEGQKYYGYTF. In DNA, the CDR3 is TGTGCCAGCTCACCAGAAGGGCAGAAATATTATGGCTACACCTTC.